The next 31 T cell receptor beta chains were all read from a single sample in a study of cytomegalovirus exposure and HLA in healthy donors. PCR was performed using 60 Vbeta and 13 Jbeta primers. The table came from immunoSEQ multiplex PCR; TCRdb's copy has only in-frame clones and leaves some out. Of 110,000 to 150,000 clones listed, around 72% were seen once; the top ten hold over 1%. What was sequenced was PBMCs. Receptor source: a woman aged 40 to 50 in good health and CMV-seronegative.

This clone was counted between two and nine times. The V call is TRBV4-1, the J call TRBJ2-1; 7 nucleotides line up with TRBD2. The V segment lost 0 bases and the J segment 5 bases; nucleotides outside the gene matches: 10. Germline CDR1 and CDR2: MGHRA and YSYEKL. The CDR3 has 17 amino acids. The CDR3 loop reads CASSQDRLASGDNEQFF. In DNA form, the CDR3 reads TGCGCCAGCAGCCAAGATCGGTTGGCTAGCGGCGACAATGAGCAGTTCTTC.

The rearrangement uses TRBV6-5 and TRBJ1-6; D might be TRBD1 (5 bases). This CDR3 spans 15 amino acids. V lost 6 bases and J lost 7, with 16 bases in between. Germline assignment: CDR1 MNHEY and CDR2 SVGAGI. In DNA, the CDR3 is TGTGCCAGCAGCCCCAGGGATCCCGGGAATTCACCCCTCCACTTT. Translation: CASSPRDPGNSPLHF.

This chain joins TRBV5-1 and TRBJ2-1; D remains ambiguous. The CDR3 is 11 residues long. In germline, CDR1 is SGHRS, CDR2 YFSETQ. Trimming stripped 2 bases from V and 8 bases from J, with 5 bases between. The CDR3 bases are TGCGCCAGCAGCTTTCGGGATGAGCAGTTCTTC. Translated, it gives CASSFRDEQFF.

V gene TRBV11-3 combines with J gene TRBJ2-1, with D perhaps TRBD1 (5 bases). CDR3 length equals 17 residues. Germline V gene sequence: CDR1 SGHNT, CDR2 YENEEA. Trimming removed 2 bases at V and 3 bases at J, with 17 bases between. The CDR3 nucleotides read TGTGCCAGCAGCTTAAGCGCCCCAGGGATAAGCTACAATGAGCAGTTCTTC. It codes for CASSLSAPGISYNEQFF.

The genes are TRBV29-1 and TRBJ2-1, with 9 positions matching TRBD2. CDR1 SQVTM and CDR2 ANQGSEA come from the germline V gene. The CDR3 spans 13 residues. The CDR3 sequence: CSFSGGSYNEQFF. The CDR3, as DNA: TGCAGTTTTAGCGGGGGCTCCTACAATGAGCAGTTCTTC.

The chain joins TRBV6-1 to TRBJ1-1; D is undetermined. This CDR3 comprises 12 residues. The germline CDR1 and CDR2 sequences are MNHNS and SASEGT. The V gene lost 4 bases and the J gene lost 5 bases, with 8 bases spanning the gap. The CDR3 region is CASSVTKTEAFF. CDR3 coding DNA: TGTGCCAGCAGTGTGACAAAGACTGAAGCTTTCTTT.

V gene TRBV5-1 combines with J gene TRBJ2-4; D may be TRBD2 (7 bases). Trimming took off 6 bases at V and 2 bases at J, with 18 bases between the two ends. This CDR3 contains 16 residues. From germline, CDR1 is SGHRS and CDR2 YFSETQ. The DNA for the CDR3 is TGCGCCAGCACCTCGGGGGGCGTCGAAACCAAAAACATTCAGTACTTC. Amino acids: CASTSGGVETKNIQYF.

The chain recombines TRBV15 with TRBJ2-5; 8 positions match TRBD1. Germline V lookup: CDR1 LNHNV, CDR2 YYDKDF (reference sequence). The CDR3 contains 15 residues. Losses at the gene ends were 0 bases for V and 2 bases for J; bases not matched to a gene: 2. For the CDR3, the DNA is TGTGCCACCAGCAGAGATTGGACAGGGCAAGAGACCCAGTACTTC. As protein: CATSRDWTGQETQYF.

V gene TRBV4-3 combines with J gene TRBJ2-3, with 7 bases that match TRBD1. The CDR3 loop spans 16 amino acids. Germline values: CDR1 LGHNA, CDR2 YSLEER. V shed 1 base and J 1 base; nucleotides not matched to a gene: 5. CDR3 nucleotides: TGCGCCAGCAGCCAAGCATCAACAGGGGGCACAGATACGCAGTATTTT. This translates into CASSQASTGGTDTQYF.

This clone was picked up a small number of times. V usage is TRBV25-1 and J usage is TRBJ1-6; D remains ambiguous. The CDR3 extends over 13 amino acids. Between the trimmed V and J ends, which lost 8 bases and 12 bases, there was a span of 17 bases. Germline loops: CDR1 MGHDK, CDR2 SYGVNS. CDR3 region: CASRSEGAGPLHF. The CDR3 DNA reads TGTGCCAGCCGGTCTGAAGGAGCCGGACCCCTCCACTTT.

This clone has only a few counts. V gene TRBV29-1 combines with J gene TRBJ1-1; D perhaps matches TRBD1 (6 bases). Trimming stripped 2 bases from V and 1 base from J, with 8 bases between. The germline V gene has CDR1 SQVTM and CDR2 ANQGSEA. The CDR3 has 13 residues. The CDR3 coding sequence is TGCAGCGTTGAAAAAGGGGGGAACACTGAAGCTTTCTTT. The encoded protein is CSVEKGGNTEAFF.

This chain joins TRBV30 and TRBJ1-1; 7 bases agree with TRBD1. Germline V gene data show CDR1 as GTSNPN and CDR2 as SVGIG (reference sequence). V shed 3 bases, J shed 6 bases, and the junction held 10 bases outside the gene matches. This CDR3 has 14 residues. The CDR3 loop reads CAWSTKKGTAEAFF. CDR3 in DNA: TGTGCCTGGAGCACTAAAAAGGGGACAGCTGAAGCTTTCTTT.

The chain combines TRBV11-3 with TRBJ2-2; 10 bases line up with TRBD1. The V segment lost 5 bases and the J segment 5 bases; nucleotides outside the gene matches: 8. The CDR3 consists of 16 residues. Germline values: CDR1 SGHNT, CDR2 YENEEA. The CDR3 nucleotides read TGTGCCAGCAGCCCTAGAGTGGGACAGGGGACCGGGGAGCTGTTTTTT. Amino acids: CASSPRVGQGTGELFF.

The chain joins TRBV19 to TRBJ2-1, with a possible D match to TRBD1 (7 bases). Germline CDR1 is LNHDA and CDR2 is SQIVND (reference sequence). This CDR3 is built from 15 residues. V shed 9 bases and J shed 0 bases, with 15 bases lying between them. CDR3 nucleotides: TGTGCCAGCGACCAGGGGGGCTCCTCCTACAATGAGCAGTTCTTC. It encodes CASDQGGSSYNEQFF.

The V and J genes are TRBV5-4 and TRBJ2-5, with 8 bases identical to TRBD2. CDR1 SGHNT and CDR2 YYREEE come from the germline V gene (reference sequence). The CDR3 contains 15 residues. The V and J ends lost 3 bases and 4 bases, in that order; junction bases with no gene match: 8. For the CDR3, the DNA is TGTGCCAGCAGCTCCAAGCGGGGGCGCTCAGAGACCCAGTACTTC. Protein product: CASSSKRGRSETQYF.

The chain is built from TRBV15 and TRBJ1-2; 8 bases agree with TRBD1. Germline V gene data show CDR1 as LNHNV and CDR2 as YYDKDF (reference sequence). The J segment lost 3 bases and the V segment lost 6 bases, leaving 3 bases of the junction unmatched. This CDR3 contains 13 residues. This CDR3 reads CATSNRGDYGYTF. The CDR3 DNA is TGTGCCACCAGTAACAGGGGGGACTATGGCTACACCTTC.

With regard to this clone: The sample carries other DNA sequences with the same CDR3. The J gene is TRBJ2-1, the V gene TRBV18; D perhaps matches TRBD2 (6 bases). V was pared by 3 bases and J by 3 bases, with 12 bases between. In germline, CDR1 is KGHSH, CDR2 LQKENI. The CDR3 loop spans 15 amino acids. This chain's CDR3 is CASSPLGGSYNEQFF. The CDR3 DNA is TGTGCCAGCTCACCCCTCGGGGGTAGCTACAATGAGCAGTTCTTC.

Only a few counts were recorded for this clone. This chain joins TRBV5-4 and TRBJ1-4, with 8 bases that match TRBD1. The V gene end was trimmed by 0 bases and the J gene end by 1 base; junction bases not matched to a gene: 2. The CDR3 covers 16 residues. CDR1 and CDR2 from the germline V gene are SGHNT and YYREEE (reference sequence). This CDR3 is CASSLGTGGTNEKLFF. CDR3 coding DNA: TGTGCCAGCAGCTTGGGTACAGGGGGAACTAATGAAAAACTGTTTTTT.

In regard to this clone: A read error may account for a junction end that differs from germline. The chain carries TRBV5-1 and TRBJ2-5, with D perhaps matching TRBD1 (5 bases). Per germline, CDR1 SGHRS and CDR2 YFSETQ. The CDR3 is 15 residues long. CDR3 amino acids: CVSSLVGQSQETQYF. The CDR3 coding sequence is TGCGTCAGCAGCTTGGTGGGGCAGAGCCAAGAGACCCAGTACTTC.

The gene calls are TRBV4-3 and TRBJ2-3; 10 nucleotides match TRBD2. V gave up 0 bases and J gave up 5 bases; unmatched junction bases: 11. The CDR3 extends over 18 amino acids. Germline-derived CDR1 and CDR2 are LGHNA and YSLEER. DNA for the CDR3: TGCGCCAGCAGCCAAGATCCAGCGGGGGGGCCCAGGGGAGATACGCAGTATTTT. Its protein is CASSQDPAGGPRGDTQYF.

The CDR3 sequence is CASSPTQGVNTEAFF. CDR3 bases: TGTGCCAGCTCACCCACGCAGGGGGTGAACACTGAAGCTTTCTTT. V gene TRBV18 combines with J gene TRBJ1-1, with 7 bases matching TRBD1. Germline trimming cut 3 bases from V and 0 bases from J; bases unmatched to any gene: 4. Germline CDR1 is KGHSH and CDR2 is LQKENI. The CDR3 length is 15 residues.

As to this clone: The sample holds other DNA sequences that translate to the same CDR3. This chain uses TRBV6-1 with TRBJ2-3, with 7 bases matching TRBD2. Trimming took 1 base from V and 1 from J; bases not matched to a gene: 2. Germline values: CDR1 MNHNS, CDR2 SASEGT. The CDR3 sequence is 15 residues long. The CDR3 nucleotides read TGTGCCAGCAGTGAAGGACTAGCCCGCACAGATACGCAGTATTTT. It yields the protein CASSEGLARTDTQYF.

CDR3 in amino acids: CASSVGFEYNEQFF. The CDR3 DNA sequence: TGTGCCAGCAGCGTAGGTTTCGAGTACAATGAGCAGTTCTTC. The rearrangement joins TRBV9 to TRBJ2-1, with D unresolved. Germline V gives CDR1 SGDLS, CDR2 YYNGEE. The CDR3 covers 14 residues. V gave up 0 bases and J gave up 4 bases, with 8 bases separating them.

The V call is TRBV29-1, the J call TRBJ2-1; TRBD1 aligns across 11 bases. Per the germline V gene, CDR1 is SQVTM and CDR2 is ANQGSEA. The CDR3 consists of 15 residues. V shed 3 bases, J shed 2 bases, and the junction held 3 bases outside the gene matches. The CDR3, as DNA: TGCAGCGTTGACCGGACAGGGGGCACCTACAATGAGCAGTTCTTC. Amino acids: CSVDRTGGTYNEQFF.

Regarding this clone: The sample carries other DNA sequences with the same CDR3. The gene calls are TRBV7-2 and TRBJ1-2; the D gene is possibly TRBD1 (5 bases). Germline V gene lookup returns CDR1 SGHTA and CDR2 FQGNSA. Trimming removed 5 bases at V and 5 bases at J, with 15 bases between. The CDR3 extends over 14 amino acids. The CDR3 here is CASSPRTISYGYTF. As DNA, the CDR3 is TGTGCCAGCAGCCCCCGGACAATATCGTATGGCTACACCTTC. Together with reference TRBV7-2 and TRBJ1-2, the CDR3 gives the full variable domain: GAGVSQSPSNKVTEKGKDVELRCDPISGHTALYWYRQSLGQGLEFLIYFQGNSAPDKSGLPSDRFSAERTGGSVSTLTIQRTQQEDSAVYLCASSPRTISYGYTFGSGTRLTVV.

The CDR3 bases are TGTGCCACCCAGGACCCGGGACTAGAGAACACCGGGGAGCTGTTTTTT. Protein sequence: CATQDPGLENTGELFF. The rearrangement uses TRBV19 and TRBJ2-2; 8 bases agree with TRBD2. Germline V CDR1 and CDR2: LNHDA, SQIVND (reference sequence). The trim removed 10 bases at V and 1 base at J, leaving 11 bases unmatched. The CDR3 runs 16 residues. Based on the CDR3 plus reference TRBV19 and TRBJ2-2, the full variable domain is DGGITQSPKYLFRKEGQNVTLSCEQNLNHDAMYWYRQDPGQGLRLIYYSQIVNDFQKGDIAEGYSVSREKKESFPLTVTSAQKNPTAFYLCATQDPGLENTGELFFGEGSRLTVL.

This clone was counted between two and nine times. This chain uses TRBV13 with TRBJ1-1, with no clear D. The CDR3 runs to 11 residues. Germline V gene lookup returns CDR1 PRHDT and CDR2 FYEKMQ (reference sequence). V was trimmed by 5 bases and J by 5 bases, leaving 6 bases between them. The CDR3 DNA sequence: TGTGCCAGCAGCCGGGGTACTGAAGCTTTCTTT. Translating gives CASSRGTEAFF.

This rearrangement joins TRBV7-2 to TRBJ1-5; 7 positions match TRBD1. CDR1 SGHTA and CDR2 FQGNSA come from the germline V gene. CDR3 size: 15 residues. With 1 base clipped from V and 9 bases from J, the junction kept 9 bases outside the gene matches. CDR3 DNA sequence: TGTGCCAGCAGCTTAGAAGGACAGGCGCTTCGGCCCCAGCATTTT. It yields the protein CASSLEGQALRPQHF.

The gene calls are TRBV4-1 and TRBJ1-4; D gene unclear. CDR3 length: 13 amino acids. With 3 bases removed from V and 4 bases from J, the gap between germline ends came to 6 bases. CDR1 is MGHRA and CDR2 is YSYEKL in the germline V gene. This CDR3 is CASSQSFNEKLFF. The CDR3 nucleotides read TGCGCCAGCAGCCAGTCCTTTAATGAAAAACTGTTTTTT.

The chain recombines TRBV19 with TRBJ2-1, with D hard to call. The CDR3 runs 15 residues. V was cut by 6 bases and J by 4 bases, with 16 bases left in between. Germline assignment: CDR1 LNHDA and CDR2 SQIVND (reference sequence). The CDR3 DNA sequence: TGTGCCAGTAGACCGTCCCAGGCCTTTTACAATGAGCAGTTCTTC. It encodes CASRPSQAFYNEQFF.

A remark on this clone: Distinct nucleotide sequences in the sample also encode this CDR3. V and J are TRBV4-1 and TRBJ1-1; perhaps TRBD1 as D (6 bases). This CDR3 has 14 residues. V gave up 5 bases and J gave up 3 bases, with 13 bases separating them. Germline V gene sequence: CDR1 MGHRA, CDR2 YSYEKL. The CDR3 DNA follows: TGCGCCAGCAGCTTGGGGGGGGCGGACACTGAAGCTTTCTTT. The encoded protein is CASSLGGADTEAFF.